This paragraph covers one TCR beta chain sequence. Its antigen is unidentified. The data derive from a study of tumor-infiltrating lymphocytes in primary liver carcinoma. Study-wide results and limits: Reduced overlap was seen in tumor-adjacent and tumor-blood pairs versus tumor region pairs. All five tumor regions shared only about 8-24% of top clones.

Production of TCR beta cDNA used around 500 ng total RNA together with a constant-region primer. It was through three nested multiplex PCR rounds of slightly modified ARM-PCR that TCR beta libraries arose. Primers for the first two PCR rounds were TRBV1-TRBV30 forward primers and a C-beta reverse primer (around 10 cycles per round). TCRdb passed the multiplex PCR reads through MiXCR, listing each CDR3 protein once. The sample gives under 85,000 distinct CDR3 sequences, around 70% of which show up once; approximately 19% is in the top ten. The germline V gene has CDR1 MDHEN and CDR2 SYDVKM. Unmatched junction bases numbered 12, after V lost 8 bases and J lost 4 bases. The CDR3 is made up of 15 amino acids. Co-extraction of both nucleic acids (RNA and DNA) used about 18-34 mg of unsorted bulk tissue. Surgical resection was the treatment these patients received for primary liver carcinoma.

The chain has TRBV28 and TRBJ2-7; TRBD2 matches 9 bases. Sequenced material: liver tumor tissue from sampling region 1. The subset is: tumor region T1, superior pole. This TCR was sampled from a man between 40 and 49 years old with primary liver carcinoma and hepatitis B virus infection. The CDR3 is CASLTETSGRYEQYF. The CDR3, as DNA: TGTGCCAGCCTCACCGAGACCAGCGGGAGGTACGAGCAGTACTTC.